These 26 T cell receptor beta chains were sequenced from one sample in a study of glioma-infiltrating T cells after dendritic cell vaccination. The assay was immunoSEQ multiplex PCR, and TCRdb's table has in-frame clones only and misses some. The table shows 100,000 or so clones, with more than 70% occurring only once. The sample's time point: after dendritic cell vaccination, including at tumor progression/relapse. The input for sequencing was blood, taken after dendritic cell vaccination. These receptors were taken from a human donor with glioblastoma.

This clone was observed a single time. The J gene is TRBJ2-1, the V gene TRBV27, with 12 nucleotides matching TRBD2. V was clipped by 2 bases and J by 6 bases; unmatched bases: 17. CDR1 and CDR2 from the germline V gene are MNHEY and SMNVEV (reference sequence). CDR3 length: 20 amino acids. The CDR3 is CASSLGLAGGVSIVSNEQFF. The CDR3 DNA sequence: TGTGCCAGCAGTTTAGGGCTAGCGGGAGGGGTTTCTATAGTTTCCAATGAGCAGTTCTTC.

The J gene is TRBJ2-1, the V gene TRBV11-2; 8 bases are shared with TRBD1. Germline CDR1 reads SGHAT; CDR2 reads FQNNGV. The CDR3 spans 14 residues. The trim removed 0 bases at V and 9 bases at J, leaving 4 bases unmatched. The CDR3 spells CASSLEDRVIEQFF. CDR3 DNA: TGTGCCAGCAGCTTAGAGGACAGGGTAATTGAGCAGTTCTTC.

This sequence joins TRBV7-9 and TRBJ1-3; D perhaps matches TRBD1 (6 bases). The V end lost 5 bases, the J end lost 0 bases, and 11 bases lay between the germline ends. This CDR3 spans 15 amino acids. Looked up from germline, CDR1 is SEHNR and CDR2 is FQNEAQ (reference sequence). CDR3 in DNA: TGTGCCAGCAGCGCGACAGGCCACTCTGGAAACACCATATATTTT. Amino acids: CASSATGHSGNTIYF.

As to this clone: Other nucleotide sequences from this sample produce the same CDR3. The chain has TRBV4-1 and TRBJ2-7; D is uncertain. This CDR3 has 13 residues. Deletions cut 0 bases from V and 4 bases from J, with 7 bases between. Germline-derived CDR1 and CDR2 are MGHRA and YSYEKL. This CDR3 is CASSQDRAYEQYF. DNA of the CDR3: TGCGCCAGCAGCCAAGATCGCGCGTACGAGCAGTACTTC.

This clone appeared a few times. The genes are TRBV2 and TRBJ2-7; 8 bases agree with TRBD1. This CDR3 comprises 16 residues. Germline V gives CDR1 SNHLY, CDR2 FYNNEI. Trimming cost V 5 bases and J 3 bases; bases outside gene matches: 12. CDR3 coding DNA: TGTGCCAGCAGTCCTACGGGGGCAGGGGGCCTCTACGAGCAGTACTTC. Protein product: CASSPTGAGGLYEQYF. The variable domain in full, completed from reference TRBV2 and TRBJ2-7, reads EPEVTQTPSHQVTQMGQEVILRCVPISNHLYFYWYRQILGQKVEFLVSFYNNEISEKSEIFDDQFSVERPDGSNFTLKIRSTKLEDSAMYFCASSPTGAGGLYEQYFGPGTRLTVT.

This clone was observed a handful of times. The chain links TRBV6-5 to TRBJ1-1; no reliable D call. Germline V gene sequence: CDR1 MNHEY, CDR2 SVGAGI. Trimming pared 6 bases from V and 1 base from J, leaving 15 bases between. The CDR3 has 15 residues. In nucleotides, the CDR3 is TGTGCCAGCAGCATAGCCTTACACTCGAACACTGAAGCTTTCTTT. It specifies CASSIALHSNTEAFF.

This rearrangement joins TRBV18 to TRBJ2-1; TRBD1 matches at 7 bases. V shed 2 bases and J 5 bases; nucleotides not matched to a gene: 6. Germline CDR1 KGHSH, CDR2 LQKENI. The CDR3 has 15 residues. The CDR3: CASSPRDRVNNEQFF. The CDR3, as DNA: TGTGCCAGCTCACCAAGAGACAGGGTTAACAATGAGCAGTTCTTC.

The chain combines TRBV10-2 with TRBJ2-2; 7 positions match TRBD1. The CDR3 sequence is 14 residues long. Losses at the gene ends were 7 bases for V and 6 bases for J; bases not matched to a gene: 8. Germline V lookup: CDR1 WSHSY, CDR2 SAAADI. CDR3 in DNA: TGCGCCAGCACCCTCCCCGACAGGGCCGGGGAGCTGTTTTTT. This translates into CASTLPDRAGELFF.

V and J are TRBV5-4 and TRBJ1-1, with no clear D. The CDR3 covers 15 residues. V dropped 2 bases and J dropped 6 bases, with 17 bases sitting between them. Germline V gene sequence: CDR1 SGHNT, CDR2 YYREEE (reference sequence). Here the CDR3 DNA reads TGTGCCAGCAGCTTTTATGGTGCGTGGGAGGCTGAAGCTTTCTTT. Its translation: CASSFYGAWEAEAFF.

This clone was recorded a few times. This chain links TRBV6-6 with TRBJ1-2; 10 nucleotides match TRBD1. The CDR3 consists of 15 residues. J gave up 7 bases and V 4 bases, and 9 bases lay outside the gene matches. Germline V gene data show CDR1 as MNHNY and CDR2 as SVGAGI (reference sequence). Here the CDR3 reads CASSSPTGGDFGYTF. For the CDR3, the DNA is TGTGCCAGCAGTTCCCCGACAGGGGGCGACTTTGGCTACACCTTC.

The V gene is TRBV7-8, the J gene TRBJ2-7; 7 bases match TRBD2. J was trimmed by 4 bases and V by 4 bases; bases with no gene match: 7. There are 14 residues in the CDR3. Germline assignment: CDR1 SGHVS and CDR2 FQNEAQ. This CDR3 is CASSSGTRGYEQYF. The CDR3 bases are TGTGCCAGCAGCTCCGGGACGCGGGGGTACGAGCAGTACTTC.

V is TRBV7-2 and J is TRBJ2-7; 8 bases align to TRBD2. The CDR3 is made up of 15 amino acids. V was pared by 0 bases and J by 0 bases, with 1 base of the junction left unmatched. Germline V lookup: CDR1 SGHTA, CDR2 FQGNSA. CDR3 coding DNA: TGTGCCAGCAGCTTAGCTAGCGGGGTCTCCTACGAGCAGTACTTC. It yields the protein CASSLASGVSYEQYF.

The CDR3 bases are TGTGCCAGCAGGCGTGGGACAGGGGCAGAGACCCAGTACTTC. This codes for CASRRGTGAETQYF. The rearrangement joins TRBV2 to TRBJ2-5, with 10 bases fitting TRBD1. The CDR3 totals 14 residues. Germline CDR1 and CDR2: SNHLY and FYNNEI. Trimming took 6 bases from V and 4 from J; bases not matched to a gene: 5.

J is TRBJ2-4 and V is TRBV29-1; 7 bases are shared with TRBD1. The CDR3 is 15 amino acids. Unmatched junction bases numbered 8, after V lost 6 bases and J lost 0 bases. Germline values: CDR1 SQVTM, CDR2 ANQGSEA. As DNA, the CDR3 is TGCAGCGTAACACAGGGGAAGGAAGCCAAAAACATTCAGTACTTC. Protein product: CSVTQGKEAKNIQYF.

This clone showed up just once. This sequence joins TRBV7-3 and TRBJ2-1; the D gene is possibly TRBD1 (5 bases). Per the germline V gene, CDR1 is SGHTA and CDR2 is FQGTGA. This CDR3 is built from 14 residues. Trimming removed 1 base from V and 6 bases from J, with 10 bases in between. This CDR3 reads CASSLNQGLNEQFF. CDR3 DNA: TGTGCCAGCAGCTTAAATCAGGGTCTCAATGAGCAGTTCTTC.

This chain uses TRBV10-1 with TRBJ2-7, with a possible D match to TRBD1 (5 bases). V was shortened by 8 bases and J by 2 bases, with 16 bases between the two germline ends. This CDR3 has 14 residues. Germline CDR1 reads WNHNN; CDR2 reads SYGVQD (reference sequence). The CDR3 region has the DNA TGCGCCAGCTCGGAAGTAGGGGAACCCTACGAGCAGTACTTC. The encoded protein is CASSEVGEPYEQYF.

The genes are TRBV27 and TRBJ2-7; TRBD1 agrees at 10 bases. This CDR3 comprises 16 residues. Trimming cost V 5 bases and J 0 bases; bases outside gene matches: 7. The V gene's germline CDR1 is MNHEY and CDR2 SMNVEV (reference sequence). The CDR3 here is CASSPGTGVSSYEQYF. CDR3 sequence (DNA): TGTGCCAGCAGTCCCGGGACAGGGGTCTCCTCCTACGAGCAGTACTTC.

CDR3 coding DNA: TGTGCCAGCAGCTTAGCGACGGAGACTGAAGCTTTCTTT. Residues: CASSLATETEAFF. The V gene is TRBV7-9, the J gene TRBJ1-1; D not certain. The CDR3 consists of 13 residues. Trimming cost V 0 bases and J 5 bases, with 7 bases left between them. Germline values: CDR1 SEHNR, CDR2 FQNEAQ (reference sequence).

The rearrangement links TRBV19 to TRBJ2-2, with D possibly matching TRBD1 (5 bases). Trimming cost V 6 bases and J 7 bases, with 12 bases left between them. The germline V gene encodes CDR1 LNHDA and CDR2 SQIVND (reference sequence). The length of the CDR3 is 13 residues. The CDR3 here is CASSPGRVGELFF. The CDR3 DNA sequence: TGTGCCAGTAGCCCTGGCAGGGTCGGGGAGCTGTTTTTT.

The rearrangement uses TRBV29-1 and TRBJ1-1, with D tentatively TRBD1 (5 bases). The germline V and J ends were trimmed by 6 bases and 1 base, with 21 bases remaining between them. The germline V gene encodes CDR1 SQVTM and CDR2 ANQGSEA. The CDR3 has 16 amino acids. The CDR3 DNA is TGCAGCGTCCAGGGAGGGGCCGCGATCTCGAACACTGAAGCTTTCTTT. It codes for CSVQGGAAISNTEAFF.

This chain joins TRBV28 and TRBJ1-5; 10 bases map to TRBD1. CDR3 length equals 20 residues. With 7 bases clipped from V and 2 bases from J, the junction kept 20 bases outside the gene matches. Looked up from germline, CDR1 is MDHEN and CDR2 is SYDVKM. This chain's CDR3 is CASTTGPGQGFGMGNQPQHF. The CDR3 nucleotides are TGTGCCAGCACCACCGGGCCGGGACAGGGGTTCGGTATGGGCAATCAGCCCCAGCATTTT.

This clone was counted only a few times. V usage is TRBV7-9 and J usage is TRBJ1-2, with D perhaps matching TRBD1 (6 bases). The CDR3 loop spans 14 amino acids. Deletions cut 3 bases from V and 8 bases from J, with 16 bases between. Germline lookup yields CDR1 SEHNR and CDR2 FQNEAQ (reference sequence). Written as DNA, the CDR3 is TGTGCCAGCAGCTTCTCGGATCGAGGGGGAGGCTACACCTTC. Its protein product is CASSFSDRGGGYTF.

The chain uses TRBV30 and TRBJ2-1; 10 bases align to TRBD2. CDR1 and CDR2 (germline): GTSNPN, SVGIG (reference sequence). This CDR3 has 11 amino acids. With 7 bases clipped from V and 10 bases from J, the junction kept 4 bases outside the gene matches. CDR3 DNA sequence: TGTGCCTCGAGGACTAGCGGAGAGCAGTTCTTC. This codes for CASRTSGEQFF.

V gene TRBV7-9 combines with J gene TRBJ1-4; tentatively, D is TRBD1 (6 bases). The germline V and J ends were trimmed by 5 bases and 8 bases, with 18 bases remaining between them. Germline lookup yields CDR1 SEHNR and CDR2 FQNEAQ (reference sequence). This CDR3 is built from 15 residues. CDR3 sequence (DNA): TGTGCCAGCAGCCAGGGGATAGGGGAACGAGAAAAACTGTTTTTT. Encoded protein: CASSQGIGEREKLFF.

The chain recombines TRBV10-1 with TRBJ2-1, with 11 bases identical to TRBD1. The CDR3 is 15 amino acids. V gave up 5 bases and J gave up 9 bases; unmatched junction bases: 9. Germline V gene sequence: CDR1 WNHNN, CDR2 SYGVQD (reference sequence). The chain's CDR3 is CASSPGQGADTEQFF. CDR3 DNA sequence: TGCGCCAGCAGTCCCGGACAGGGGGCCGATACTGAGCAGTTCTTC.

V gene TRBV7-6 combines with J gene TRBJ2-1, with 9 nucleotides matching TRBD2. V lost 5 bases to trimming and J lost 7 bases; unmatched junction nucleotides: 6. CDR1 is SGHVS, CDR2 FNYEAQ, per germline. The CDR3 has 14 amino acids. The CDR3 here is CASSPRGGQNEQFF. The DNA of the CDR3 is TGTGCCAGCAGCCCGCGGGGGGGCCAAAATGAGCAGTTCTTC. The entire variable domain, with the rest obtained from reference TRBV7-6 and TRBJ2-1, is as follows: GAGVSQSPRYKVTKRGQDVALRCDPISGHVSLYWYRQALGQGPEFLTYFNYEAQQDKSGLPNDRFSAERPEGSISTLTIQRTEQRDSAMYRCASSPRGGQNEQFFGPGTRLTVL.